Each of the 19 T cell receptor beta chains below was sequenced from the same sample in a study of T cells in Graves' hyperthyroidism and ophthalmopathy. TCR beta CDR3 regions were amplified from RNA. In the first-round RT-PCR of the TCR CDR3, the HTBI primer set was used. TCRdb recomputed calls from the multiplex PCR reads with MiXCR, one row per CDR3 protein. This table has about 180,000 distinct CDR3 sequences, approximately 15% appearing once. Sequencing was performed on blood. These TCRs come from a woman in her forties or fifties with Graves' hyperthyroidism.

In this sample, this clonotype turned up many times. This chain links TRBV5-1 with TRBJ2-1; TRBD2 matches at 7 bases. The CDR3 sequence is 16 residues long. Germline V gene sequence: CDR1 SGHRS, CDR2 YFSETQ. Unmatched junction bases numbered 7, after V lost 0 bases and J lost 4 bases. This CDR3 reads CASSLAGGFGYNEQFF. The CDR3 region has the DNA TGCGCCAGCAGCTTGGCCGGGGGGTTTGGTTACAATGAGCAGTTCTTC.

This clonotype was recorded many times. The CDR3 sequence is CASSLARAEGGMNTEAFF. For the CDR3, the DNA is TGTGCCAGCAGCTTAGCGAGGGCGGAGGGTGGGATGAACACTGAAGCTTTCTTT. The chain couples TRBV7-2 to TRBJ1-1; no reliable D call. Trimming left V 0 bases short and J 0 bases short, with 17 bases between. Germline lookup yields CDR1 SGHTA and CDR2 FQGNSA. The CDR3 has 18 amino acids. Full variable domain (rest looked up from reference TRBV7-2 and TRBJ1-1): GAGVSQSPSNKVTEKGKDVELRCDPISGHTALYWYRQSLGQGLEFLIYFQGNSAPDKSGLPSDRFSAERTGGSVSTLTIQRTQQEDSAVYLCASSLARAEGGMNTEAFFGQGTRLTVV.

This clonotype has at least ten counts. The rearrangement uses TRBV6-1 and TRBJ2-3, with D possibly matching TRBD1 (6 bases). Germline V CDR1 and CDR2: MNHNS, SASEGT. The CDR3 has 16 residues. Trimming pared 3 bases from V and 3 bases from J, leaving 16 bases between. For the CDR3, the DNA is TGTGCCAGCAGTGATATCATAGAACAGGGTACAGATACGCAGTATTTT. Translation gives CASSDIIEQGTDTQYF.

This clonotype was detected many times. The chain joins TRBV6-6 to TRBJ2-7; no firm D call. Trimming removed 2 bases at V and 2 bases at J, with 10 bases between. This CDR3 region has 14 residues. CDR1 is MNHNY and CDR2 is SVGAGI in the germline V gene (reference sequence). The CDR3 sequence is CASSYQDGPYEQYF. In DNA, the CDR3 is TGTGCCAGCAGTTACCAGGACGGTCCCTACGAGCAGTACTTC.

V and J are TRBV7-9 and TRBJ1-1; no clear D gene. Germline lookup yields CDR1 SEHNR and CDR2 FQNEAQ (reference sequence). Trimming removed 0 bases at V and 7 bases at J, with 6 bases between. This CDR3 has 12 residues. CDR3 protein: CASSLALLEAFF. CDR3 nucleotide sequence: TGTGCCAGCAGCTTAGCTTTACTTGAAGCTTTCTTT.

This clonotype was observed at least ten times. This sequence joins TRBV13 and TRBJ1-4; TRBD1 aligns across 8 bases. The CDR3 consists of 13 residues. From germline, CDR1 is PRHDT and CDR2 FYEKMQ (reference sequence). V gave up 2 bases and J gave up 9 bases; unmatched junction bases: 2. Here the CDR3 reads CASSLTGGKKLFF. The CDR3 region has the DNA TGTGCCAGCAGCTTAACAGGGGGAAAAAAACTGTTTTTT.

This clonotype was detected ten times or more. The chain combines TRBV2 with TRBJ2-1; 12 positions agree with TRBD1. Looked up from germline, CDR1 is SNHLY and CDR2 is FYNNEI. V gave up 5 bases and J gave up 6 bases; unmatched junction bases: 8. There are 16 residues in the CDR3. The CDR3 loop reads CASSSAGTGGPNEQFF. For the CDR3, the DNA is TGTGCCAGCAGTTCAGCCGGGACAGGGGGCCCCAATGAGCAGTTCTTC.

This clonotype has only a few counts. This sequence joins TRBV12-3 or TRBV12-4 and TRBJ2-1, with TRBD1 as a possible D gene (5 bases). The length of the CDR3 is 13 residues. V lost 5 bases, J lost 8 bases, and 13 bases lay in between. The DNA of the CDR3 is TGTGCCAGCAGTAAACACCAGGGTGATGAGCAGTTCTTC. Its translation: CASSKHQGDEQFF.

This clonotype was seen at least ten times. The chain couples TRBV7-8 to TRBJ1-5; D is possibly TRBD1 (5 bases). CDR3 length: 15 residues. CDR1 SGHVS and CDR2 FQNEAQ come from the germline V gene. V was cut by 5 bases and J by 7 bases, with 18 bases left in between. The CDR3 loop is CASSPGGEPGQPQHF. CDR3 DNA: TGTGCCAGCAGCCCGGGGGGGGAACCAGGGCAGCCCCAGCATTTT.

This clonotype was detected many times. The CDR3 nucleotides read TGCAGTGCTAGAACGGGGGTGAGGGGCTACACCTTC. It is translated as CSARTGVRGYTF. The V call is TRBV20-1, the J call TRBJ1-2, with D perhaps matching TRBD1 (5 bases). V lost 2 bases, J lost 8 bases, and 12 bases lay in between. Germline V gene lookup returns CDR1 DFQATT and CDR2 SNEGSKA (reference sequence). This CDR3 spans 12 amino acids.

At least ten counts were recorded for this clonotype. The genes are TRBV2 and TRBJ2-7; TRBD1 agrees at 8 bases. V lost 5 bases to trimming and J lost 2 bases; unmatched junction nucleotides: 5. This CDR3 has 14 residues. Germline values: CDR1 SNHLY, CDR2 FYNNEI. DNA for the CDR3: TGTGCCAGCAGTCTCGACAGGGGAACCTACGAGCAGTACTTC. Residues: CASSLDRGTYEQYF.

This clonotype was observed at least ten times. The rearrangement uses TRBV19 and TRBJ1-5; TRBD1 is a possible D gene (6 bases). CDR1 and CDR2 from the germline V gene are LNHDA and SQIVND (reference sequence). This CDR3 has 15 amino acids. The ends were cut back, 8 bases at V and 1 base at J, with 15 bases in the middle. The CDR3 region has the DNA TGTGCCAGTTCTCCTCAGACAGGCAGCAATCAGCCCCAGCATTTT. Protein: CASSPQTGSNQPQHF.

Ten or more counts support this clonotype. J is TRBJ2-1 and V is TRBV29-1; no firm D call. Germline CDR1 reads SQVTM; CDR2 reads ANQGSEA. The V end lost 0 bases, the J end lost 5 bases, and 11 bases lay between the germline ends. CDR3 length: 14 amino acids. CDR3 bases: TGCAGCGTTGAAGATAACCAAGGGCACAATGAGCAGTTCTTC. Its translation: CSVEDNQGHNEQFF.

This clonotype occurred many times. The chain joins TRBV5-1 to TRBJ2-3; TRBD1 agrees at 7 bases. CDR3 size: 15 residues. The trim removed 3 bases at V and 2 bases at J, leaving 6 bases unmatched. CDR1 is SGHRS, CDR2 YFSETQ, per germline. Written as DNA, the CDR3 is TGCGCCAGCAGCTCCCCGACAGGGTACACAGATACGCAGTATTTT. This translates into CASSSPTGYTDTQYF.

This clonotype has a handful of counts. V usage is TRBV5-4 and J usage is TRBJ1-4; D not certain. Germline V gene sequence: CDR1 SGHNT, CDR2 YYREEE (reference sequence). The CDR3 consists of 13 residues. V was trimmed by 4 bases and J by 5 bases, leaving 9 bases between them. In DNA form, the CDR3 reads TGTGCCAGCAGCCTGCTAGGGAATGAAAAACTGTTTTTT. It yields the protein CASSLLGNEKLFF.

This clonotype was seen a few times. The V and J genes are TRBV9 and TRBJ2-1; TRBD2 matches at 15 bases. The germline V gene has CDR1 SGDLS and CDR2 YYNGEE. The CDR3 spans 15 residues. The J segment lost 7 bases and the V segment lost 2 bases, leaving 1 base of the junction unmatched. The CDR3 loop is CASSVGLAGGNEQFF. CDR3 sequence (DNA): TGTGCCAGCAGCGTCGGACTAGCGGGGGGGAATGAGCAGTTCTTC. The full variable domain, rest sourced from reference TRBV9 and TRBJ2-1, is DSGVTQTPKHLITATGQRVTLRCSPRSGDLSVYWYQQSLDQGLQFLIQYYNGEERAKGNILERFSAQQFPDLHSELNLSSLELGDSALYFCASSVGLAGGNEQFFGPGTRLTVL.

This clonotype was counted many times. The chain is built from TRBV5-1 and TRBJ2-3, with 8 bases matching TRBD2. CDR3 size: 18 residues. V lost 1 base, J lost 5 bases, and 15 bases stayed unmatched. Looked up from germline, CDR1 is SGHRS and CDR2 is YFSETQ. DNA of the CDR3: TGCGCCAGCAGCTTGTCTTCTGTCGGGGGGGCCGGTCGAGATACGCAGTATTTT. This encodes CASSLSSVGGAGRDTQYF.

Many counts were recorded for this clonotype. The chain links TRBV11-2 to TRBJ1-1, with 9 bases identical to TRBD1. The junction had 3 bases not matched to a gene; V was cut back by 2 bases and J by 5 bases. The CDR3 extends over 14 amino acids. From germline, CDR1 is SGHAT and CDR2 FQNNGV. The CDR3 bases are TGTGCCAGCAGCTTACTGGACAGGGGAACTGAAGCTTTCTTT. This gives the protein CASSLLDRGTEAFF.

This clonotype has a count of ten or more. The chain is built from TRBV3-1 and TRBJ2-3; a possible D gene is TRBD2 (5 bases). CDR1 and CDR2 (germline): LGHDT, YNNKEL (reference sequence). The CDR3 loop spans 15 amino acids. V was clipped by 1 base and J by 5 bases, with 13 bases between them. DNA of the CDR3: TGTGCCAGCAGCCAAGTCGCCGGGGTTGAAGATACGCAGTATTTT. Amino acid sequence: CASSQVAGVEDTQYF.